These T cell receptor beta chains were read from a single sample in a study of spatial heterogeneity in lung cancer. TCRdb used MiXCR to reprocess the 5' RACE reads, holding one entry per CDR3 protein. The sample holds more than 4,000 distinct CDR3 sequences, 25% to 40% seen once. The specimen comprised lung tumor tissue, sampled at surgery. Receptors were obtained from a male donor with early-stage non-small cell lung cancer. Both conserved end residues are part of each CDR3. The D gene is left open where the match is weak. Some rows have no size entry. The others give once, few or many, or a class for an expanded clone.

abundance	v_gene	d_gene	j_gene	CDR3aa	CDR3nt
NA	TRBV5-1	NA	TRBJ1-1	CASSLDGQYTEAFF	TGCGCCAGCAGCCTGGACGGACAGTACACTGAAGCTTTCTTT
medium-sized	TRBV7-2	TRBD1	TRBJ2-1	CASRQGTYNEQFF	TGTGCCAGCAGACAGGGGACCTACAATGAGCAGTTCTTC
large	TRBV3-1	NA	TRBJ1-1	CASSQVRGNTEAFF	TGTGCCAGCAGCCAAGTAAGGGGGAACACTGAAGCTTTCTTT
medium-sized	TRBV4-2	TRBD2	TRBJ2-7	CASSQSFSGGSSYEQYF	TGTGCCAGCAGCCAATCCTTTAGCGGGGGAAGCTCCTACGAGCAGTACTTC
NA	TRBV11-2	NA	TRBJ1-2	CASSPPDLWGNYGYTF	TGTGCCAGCAGCCCTCCGGACCTGTGGGGTAACTATGGCTACACCTTC
medium-sized	TRBV10-3	NA	TRBJ1-4	CAISVGLIEKLFF	TGTGCCATCAGTGTGGGGTTAATTGAAAAACTGTTTTTT
medium-sized	TRBV6-6	NA	TRBJ2-6	CASRLQLGANVLTF	TGTGCCAGCAGGCTTCAGTTGGGGGCCAACGTCCTGACTTTC
many	TRBV2	NA	TRBJ2-5	CASKRSLNQETQYF	TGTGCCAGCAAGAGGAGCCTAAATCAAGAGACCCAGTACTTC
many	TRBV2	TRBD1	TRBJ2-7	CASSRDRYEQYF	TGTGCCAGCAGCCGGGACAGATACGAGCAGTACTTC
NA	TRBV7-2	NA	TRBJ1-1	CASSLVGTGSALRTEAFF	TGTGCCAGCAGCTTAGTAGGTACAGGTTCCGCATTGAGGACTGAAGCTTTCTTT
medium-sized	TRBV10-3	NA	TRBJ2-5	CATGGVGETQYF	TGTGCCACAGGAGGGGTTGGGGAGACCCAGTACTTC
NA	TRBV27	NA	TRBJ2-3	CASSLRGSDTQYF	TGTGCCAGCAGTTTACGTGGGAGTGATACGCAGTATTTT
medium-sized	TRBV7-9	TRBD1	TRBJ2-7	CASSRIRTGGHEQYF	TGTGCCAGCAGCCGCATTCGGACAGGGGGCCACGAGCAGTACTTC
NA	TRBV14	TRBD1	TRBJ2-7	CASSQGTGPPYEQYF	TGTGCCAGCAGCCAAGGGACAGGCCCCCCTTACGAGCAGTACTTC
NA	TRBV6-1	NA	TRBJ1-2	CTSSVTGSTNYGYTF	TGTACCAGCAGCGTAACAGGATCGACTAACTATGGCTACACCTTC
medium-sized	TRBV5-1	TRBD2	TRBJ2-5	CASSERGLAGGPETQYF	TGCGCCAGCAGCGAAAGGGGACTAGCGGGGGGACCAGAGACCCAGTACTTC
NA	TRBV5-4	TRBD2	TRBJ2-1	CASSLAGGGRDEQFF	TGTGCCAGCAGCTTGGCCGGGGGGGGCCGGGATGAGCAGTTCTTC
few	TRBV4-2	TRBD1	TRBJ2-1	CASSQTGTGDNEQFF	TGTGCCAGCAGCCAAACCGGGACAGGGGACAATGAGCAGTTCTTC
medium-sized	TRBV6-1	NA	TRBJ1-5	CASIGQSGYQPQHF	TGTGCCAGCATAGGACAGTCTGGATACCAGCCCCAGCATTTT
medium-sized	TRBV20-1	NA	TRBJ1-2	CSARRGINYGYTF	TGCAGTGCTCGCCGGGGCATTAACTATGGCTACACCTTC
few	TRBV18	TRBD1	TRBJ2-1	CASSRDRGFEQFF	TGTGCCAGCTCACGAGACAGGGGGTTTGAGCAGTTCTTC
medium-sized	TRBV20-1	NA	TRBJ1-4	CSARGSNEKLFF	TGCAGTGCTAGAGGGTCGAATGAAAAACTGTTTTTT
medium-sized	TRBV10-3	NA	TRBJ2-5	CAIRADIQETQYF	TGTGCCATCAGGGCAGACATCCAAGAGACCCAGTACTTC
NA	TRBV7-8	NA	TRBJ1-4	CASSLALRGKWGEKLFF	TGTGCCAGCAGCTTAGCGCTCCGGGGCAAATGGGGTGAAAAACTGTTTTTT
NA	TRBV28	NA	TRBJ1-2	CASSLPGFYGYTF	TGTGCCAGCAGTTTACCTGGTTTCTATGGCTACACCTTC
NA	TRBV6-2/TRBV6-3	NA	TRBJ2-5	CASSYPGTQQTQYF	TGTGCCAGCAGTTACCCCGGGACCCAGCAGACCCAGTACTTC
NA	TRBV5-4	TRBD1	TRBJ2-1	CASSSPGQDYNEQFF	TGTGCCAGCAGCTCTCCGGGACAGGATTACAATGAGCAGTTCTTC
NA	TRBV20-1	NA	TRBJ1-4	CSARDRVGEKLFF	TGCAGTGCTAGAGACAGGGTAGGGGAAAAACTGTTTTTT
NA	TRBV27	NA	TRBJ1-1	CASGTVLGNTEAFF	TGTGCCAGCGGAACCGTCCTGGGGAACACTGAAGCTTTCTTT
medium-sized	TRBV5-5	TRBD1	TRBJ2-3	CASSLVRGQDTQYF	TGTGCCAGCAGCTTGGTGAGGGGGCAAGATACGCAGTATTTT
medium-sized	TRBV28	NA	TRBJ1-2	CASSLSGKPGYTF	TGTGCCAGCAGTTTATCGGGGAAACCTGGCTACACCTTC
many	TRBV6-5	NA	TRBJ1-2	CASRRGPPEGYGYTF	TGTGCCAGCAGACGCGGGCCCCCCGAGGGATATGGCTACACCTTC
NA	TRBV7-6	TRBD2	TRBJ2-1	CASSPKSSGREHEQFF	TGTGCCAGCAGCCCGAAGTCCAGCGGGAGGGAACATGAGCAGTTCTTC
medium-sized	TRBV27	TRBD2	TRBJ2-7	CASRPWTLAGEEHEQYF	TGTGCCAGCAGACCCTGGACTTTAGCGGGAGAGGAGCACGAGCAGTACTTC
medium-sized	TRBV13	NA	TRBJ2-1	CASSLEYNEQFF	TGTGCCAGCAGCTTAGAATACAATGAGCAGTTCTTC
medium-sized	TRBV2	NA	TRBJ2-1	CASNQPLGEQFF	TGTGCCAGCAATCAACCGCTCGGAGAGCAGTTCTTC
NA	TRBV5-1	NA	TRBJ1-6	CASSIGTESPLHF	TGCGCCAGCAGCATAGGGACGGAATCACCCCTCCACTTT
NA	TRBV2	TRBD2	TRBJ2-1	CASRASGGAWNEQFF	TGTGCCAGCAGGGCGAGCGGGGGGGCGTGGAATGAGCAGTTCTTC
medium-sized	TRBV5-6	NA	TRBJ2-7	CASSLGISSYEQYF	TGTGCCAGCAGCTTGGGGATAAGCTCCTACGAGCAGTACTTC